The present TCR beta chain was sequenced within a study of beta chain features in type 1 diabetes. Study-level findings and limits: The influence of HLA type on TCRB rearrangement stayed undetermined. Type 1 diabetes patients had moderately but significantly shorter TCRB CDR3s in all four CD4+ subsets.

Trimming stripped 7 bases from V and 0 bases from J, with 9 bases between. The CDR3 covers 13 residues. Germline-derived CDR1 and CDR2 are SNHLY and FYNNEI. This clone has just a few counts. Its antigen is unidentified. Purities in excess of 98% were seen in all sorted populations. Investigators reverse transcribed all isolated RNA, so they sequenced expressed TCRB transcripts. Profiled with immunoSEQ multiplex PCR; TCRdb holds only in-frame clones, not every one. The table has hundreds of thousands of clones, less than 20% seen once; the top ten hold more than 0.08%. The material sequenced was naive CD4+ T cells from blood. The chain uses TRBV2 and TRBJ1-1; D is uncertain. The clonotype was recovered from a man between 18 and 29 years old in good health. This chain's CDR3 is CASTQEMNTEAFF. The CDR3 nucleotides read TGTGCCAGCACCCAAGAGATGAACACTGAAGCTTTCTTT.